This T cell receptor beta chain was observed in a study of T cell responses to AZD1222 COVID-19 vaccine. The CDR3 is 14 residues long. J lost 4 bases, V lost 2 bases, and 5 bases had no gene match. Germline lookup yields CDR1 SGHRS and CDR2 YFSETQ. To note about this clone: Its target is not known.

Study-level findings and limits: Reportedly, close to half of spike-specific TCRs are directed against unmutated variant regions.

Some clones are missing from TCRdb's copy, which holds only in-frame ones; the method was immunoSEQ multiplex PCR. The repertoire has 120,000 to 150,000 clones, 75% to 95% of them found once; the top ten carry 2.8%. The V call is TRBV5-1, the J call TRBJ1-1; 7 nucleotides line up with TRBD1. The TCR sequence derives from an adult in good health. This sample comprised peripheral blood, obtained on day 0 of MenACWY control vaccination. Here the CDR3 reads CASSFRTGGTEAFF. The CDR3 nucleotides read TGCGCCAGCAGCTTCAGGACAGGAGGCACTGAAGCTTTCTTT.